Below are 28 T cell receptor beta chains sequenced from a single sample in a study of cytomegalovirus exposure and HLA in healthy donors (dated by TCRdb to the late 2010s). Receptors were amplified or captured by the immunoSEQ multiplex PCR assay. TCRdb limited this immuneACCESS table to in-frame rearrangements with V and J called. A share of clones is missing; checked studies link under half to unresolved V genes, and the rest is unexplained. A total of over 200,000 clones appear in this sample, roughly 83% of them only once. In total, the top ten clones hold more than 12% of the sample. The sequenced sample consisted of PBMCs. These receptors were collected from a woman in her 30s in good health and CMV-seropositive.

The rearrangement joins TRBV6-5 to TRBJ1-1, with 7 bases lining up with TRBD1. The junction had 9 bases not matched to a gene; V was cut back by 6 bases and J by 11 bases. The CDR3 loop spans 12 amino acids. The germline V gene encodes CDR1 MNHEY and CDR2 SVGAGI. CDR3 DNA sequence: TGTGCCAGCAGAACCACAGGGGCTGGGGCTTTCTTT. Protein product: CASRTTGAGAFF.

This chain connects TRBV28 to TRBJ1-4, with a possible D match to TRBD1 (6 bases). Germline V gene sequence: CDR1 MDHEN, CDR2 SYDVKM. The V end lost 6 bases, the J end lost 8 bases, and 16 bases lay between the germline ends. The length of the CDR3 is 14 residues. The CDR3 DNA reads as TGTGCCAGCAGAAAAACCAGGGGTGGAGAAAAACTGTTTTTT. This sequence encodes CASRKTRGGEKLFF.

The chain combines TRBV25-1 with TRBJ1-4; 12 positions match TRBD1. V was pared by 6 bases and J by 8 bases, with 13 bases of the junction left unmatched. The CDR3 contains 17 residues. Germline loops: CDR1 MGHDK, CDR2 SYGVNS. CDR3 loop: CASSKPGQGARNEKLFF. The CDR3 DNA is TGTGCCAGCAGCAAGCCGGGACAGGGGGCGAGGAACGAAAAACTGTTTTTT.

The sample holds a few counts of this clone. The chain is built from TRBV5-1 and TRBJ1-1; D call uncertain. CDR1 is SGHRS and CDR2 is YFSETQ in the germline V gene. The CDR3 is 15 residues long. Trimming stripped 1 base from V and 0 bases from J, with 10 bases between. CDR3 in amino acids: CASSLTGRMNTEAFF. CDR3 DNA sequence: TGCGCCAGCAGCTTGACTGGACGGATGAACACTGAAGCTTTCTTT.

V usage is TRBV30 and J usage is TRBJ1-1, with 7 bases aligning to TRBD1. V dropped 4 bases and J dropped 6; count of bases not matched to a gene: 8. From germline, CDR1 is GTSNPN and CDR2 SVGIG (reference sequence). The CDR3 totals 13 residues. The CDR3 region is CAWIPRQGSEAFF. The CDR3 coding sequence is TGTGCCTGGATCCCGAGACAGGGCTCTGAAGCTTTCTTT.

This sequence joins TRBV11-2 and TRBJ2-7; 13 bases map to TRBD2. CDR1 is SGHAT, CDR2 FQNNGV, per germline. CDR3 size: 15 residues. V lost 4 bases and J lost 4; bases outside the gene matches: 4. The CDR3 sequence: CASSYGLAGVYEQYF. In nucleotides, the CDR3 is TGTGCCAGCAGCTACGGACTAGCGGGAGTGTACGAGCAGTACTTC.

This clone has more than one count but fewer than ten. CDR3 protein: CATLTVSSRGYEQYF. The CDR3 DNA is TGTGCCACCTTGACAGTCTCTAGTCGGGGGTACGAGCAGTACTTC. The J gene is TRBJ2-7, the V gene TRBV25-1; D perhaps matches TRBD2 (6 bases). Germline values: CDR1 MGHDK, CDR2 SYGVNS. The CDR3 has 15 amino acids. The V end was cut by 10 bases, the J end by 4 bases, with 23 bases between.

The chain is built from TRBV27 and TRBJ2-1; D is unclear. Germline CDR1 and CDR2: MNHEY and SMNVEV (reference sequence). The CDR3 length is 15 residues. V dropped 6 bases and J dropped 1 base, with 13 bases sitting between them. CDR3 region: CASRSLGLSYNEQFF. As DNA, the CDR3 is TGTGCCAGCAGATCTTTAGGCCTATCCTACAATGAGCAGTTCTTC.

The table lists this clone with a few counts. The chain carries TRBV25-1 and TRBJ1-2; D gene ambiguous. Germline V gene lookup returns CDR1 MGHDK and CDR2 SYGVNS. Trimming left V 1 base short and J 3 bases short, with 9 bases between. This CDR3 spans 14 amino acids. CDR3 sequence reads: CASSELSPDYGYTF. Written as DNA, the CDR3 is TGTGCCAGCAGTGAATTATCTCCAGACTATGGCTACACCTTC.

Concerning this clone: The sample contains more than one DNA sequence encoding this CDR3. The V gene is TRBV9, the J gene TRBJ2-6; weak D call: TRBD2 (6 bases). Germline CDR1 reads SGDLS; CDR2 reads YYNGEE. The CDR3 has 15 residues. Trimming pared 0 bases from V and 2 bases from J, leaving 6 bases between. CDR3 in amino acids: CASSVGGAGANVLTF. In nucleotides, the CDR3 is TGTGCCAGCAGCGTAGGCGGGGCTGGGGCCAACGTCCTGACTTTC.

The CDR3 is CASSLDPGQGAGELFF. The CDR3 bases are TGCGCCAGCAGCTTGGATCCGGGACAGGGGGCCGGGGAGCTGTTTTTT. V and J are TRBV5-1 and TRBJ2-2; the match to TRBD1 covers 11 bases. CDR1 and CDR2 (germline): SGHRS, YFSETQ. This CDR3 contains 16 residues. V was clipped by 0 bases and J by 6 bases; unmatched bases: 4.

This clone has just one count. V gene TRBV6-5 combines with J gene TRBJ1-2; possible D gene TRBD1, 6 bases. V was clipped by 2 bases and J by 2 bases, with 15 bases between them. The CDR3 is 16 residues long. From germline, CDR1 is MNHEY and CDR2 SVGAGI. CDR3: CASSYPPDSKNYGYTF. CDR3 sequence (DNA): TGTGCCAGCAGTTACCCCCCGGACAGCAAAAACTATGGCTACACCTTC.

This chain connects TRBV30 to TRBJ2-3, with a tentative D call TRBD2 (6 bases). V lost 3 bases and J 3 bases, leaving 13 bases between the germline ends. The CDR3 spans 14 residues. Germline V gene data show CDR1 as GTSNPN and CDR2 as SVGIG (reference sequence). The CDR3 here is CAWSGSSMTDTQYF. CDR3 DNA: TGTGCCTGGAGCGGGAGTAGTATGACAGATACGCAGTATTTT. Full variable domain (remainder filled in from reference TRBV30 and TRBJ2-3): SQTIHQWPATLVQPVGSPLSLECTVEGTSNPNLYWYRQAAGRGLQLLFYSVGIGQISSEVPQNLSASRPQDRQFILSSKKLLLSDSGFYLCAWSGSSMTDTQYFGPGTRLTVL.

This clone was observed a few times. This chain connects TRBV29-1 to TRBJ2-1; the match to TRBD2 covers 7 bases. CDR3 length: 17 amino acids. With V trimmed by 3 bases and J by 4 bases, 15 bases remained unmatched. The germline V gene encodes CDR1 SQVTM and CDR2 ANQGSEA. CDR3 DNA sequence: TGCAGCGTTGAGTTCCAAGCAGCGGGAATAAGTTACAATGAGCAGTTCTTC. This sequence encodes CSVEFQAAGISYNEQFF.

There are a few counts of this clone. The gene calls are TRBV11-1 and TRBJ2-3; no clear D gene. This CDR3 has 15 amino acids. Germline V gene lookup returns CDR1 SGHAT and CDR2 FQDESV (reference sequence). V lost 1 base to trimming and J lost 1 base, with 9 bases between them. CDR3 region: CASSLGQPRTDTQYF. CDR3 in DNA: TGTGCCAGCAGCTTAGGACAACCCCGCACAGATACGCAGTATTTT.

This clone was counted once. The rearrangement uses TRBV4-3 and TRBJ2-1, with 7 bases aligning to TRBD2. This CDR3 is 15 amino acids long. Looked up from germline, CDR1 is LGHNA and CDR2 is YSLEER. Trimming cost V 4 bases and J 6 bases; bases outside gene matches: 9. In nucleotides, the CDR3 is TGCGCCAGCAGCCCCAACTGGGCTAGCGGCAATGAGCAGTTCTTC. Translating it yields CASSPNWASGNEQFF.

This clone was seen a single time. V is TRBV6-5 and J is TRBJ2-7; D could derive from TRBD1 or TRBD2 (5 bases each). Trimming pared 5 bases from V and 0 bases from J, leaving 8 bases between. CDR3 size: 13 residues. Germline CDR1 is MNHEY and CDR2 is SVGAGI. The CDR3 DNA is TGTGCCAGCAGTCGGGACGCCTCCTACGAGCAGTACTTC. It is translated as CASSRDASYEQYF.

This clone showed up just once. The CDR3 spells CASSQHSGANTGELFF. In DNA form, the CDR3 reads TGTGCCAGCAGTCAGCATAGCGGTGCGAACACCGGGGAGCTGTTTTTT. V gene TRBV11-3 combines with J gene TRBJ2-2; the D gene is possibly TRBD2 (6 bases). From germline, CDR1 is SGHNT and CDR2 YENEEA. Between the trimmed V and J ends, which lost 6 bases and 0 bases, there was a span of 14 bases. The CDR3 totals 16 residues.

This clone is a singleton in its sample. The chain has TRBV4-1 and TRBJ2-7; 10 nucleotides agree with TRBD2. The V gene's germline CDR1 is MGHRA and CDR2 YSYEKL. The CDR3 is made up of 14 amino acids. Trimming took 2 bases from V and 6 from J; bases not matched to a gene: 4. The CDR3 DNA reads TGCGCCAGCAGCCAAAGCCCTAGCGGGAGCGAGCAGTACTTC. Protein product: CASSQSPSGSEQYF.

The chain has TRBV4-2 and TRBJ1-2; D not certain. The V and J ends lost 1 base and 0 bases respectively, with 6 bases between them. This CDR3 has 14 amino acids. CDR1 and CDR2 (germline): LGHNA, YNFKEQ. The CDR3 is CASSQAGANYGYTF. The CDR3 DNA follows: TGTGCCAGCAGCCAAGCTGGGGCTAACTATGGCTACACCTTC.

The count of this clone is one. V gene TRBV27 combines with J gene TRBJ2-7; D possibly uses TRBD1 or TRBD2 (5 bases each). This CDR3 region has 17 residues. Deletions cut 0 bases from V and 2 bases from J, with 17 bases between. The germline V gene encodes CDR1 MNHEY and CDR2 SMNVEV (reference sequence). The CDR3 sequence is CASSLSGDPVLPYEQYF. The CDR3, as DNA: TGTGCCAGCAGTTTATCGGGGGACCCGGTGCTACCCTACGAGCAGTACTTC.

This chain connects TRBV18 to TRBJ1-1; 7 bases fit TRBD1. The length of the CDR3 is 15 residues. The germline gives CDR1 KGHSH, CDR2 LQKENI. The V segment lost 4 bases and the J segment 1 base; nucleotides outside the gene matches: 6. The CDR3 spells CASSQMGQPNTEAFF. CDR3 coding DNA: TGTGCCAGCTCACAGATGGGACAGCCGAACACTGAAGCTTTCTTT.

The chain employs TRBV2 and TRBJ2-1, with D possibly TRBD2 on 5 matching bases. The V end lost 8 bases, the J end lost 5 bases, and 13 bases lay between the germline ends. The CDR3 covers 13 residues. The germline CDR1 and CDR2 sequences are SNHLY and FYNNEI. CDR3 loop: CASASDLNNEQFF. The CDR3 DNA follows: TGTGCCAGCGCATCGGACTTAAACAATGAGCAGTTCTTC.

The CDR3 DNA reads TGTGCCAGCAAGCGACAGGGTAGTGGCTACACCTTC. This sequence encodes CASKRQGSGYTF. The V and J genes are TRBV5-6 and TRBJ1-2; 7 nucleotides agree with TRBD1. The V and J ends lost 6 bases and 7 bases, in that order; junction bases with no gene match: 6. This CDR3 contains 12 residues. Germline CDR1 is SGHDT and CDR2 is YYEEEE.

The V gene is TRBV6-1, the J gene TRBJ1-5, with TRBD1 matching 8 bases. Germline values: CDR1 MNHNS, CDR2 SASEGT. The CDR3 has 14 residues. Germline trimming cut 5 bases from V and 3 bases from J; bases unmatched to any gene: 3. CDR3 DNA: TGTGCCAGCAGTTGGGGACAGGTCAATCAGCCCCAGCATTTT. This codes for CASSWGQVNQPQHF.

The chain combines TRBV7-2 with TRBJ1-2; unclear D gene. The germline V gene has CDR1 SGHTA and CDR2 FQGNSA. Between the trimmed V and J ends, which lost 5 bases and 6 bases, there was a span of 13 bases. This CDR3 is built from 13 residues. The CDR3: CASSPDPLNGYTF. The CDR3 DNA sequence: TGTGCCAGCAGCCCAGATCCCCTCAATGGCTACACCTTC.

CDR3 DNA sequence: TGTGCCAGCAGCGGGGGGAGAAACCAGCCCCAGCATTTT. Encoded protein: CASSGGRNQPQHF. This chain uses TRBV7-6 with TRBJ1-5; D is possibly TRBD1 (5 bases). This CDR3 region has 13 residues. The germline V gene has CDR1 SGHVS and CDR2 FNYEAQ. V was trimmed by 5 bases and J by 7 bases, leaving 12 bases between them.

The chain links TRBV19 to TRBJ1-2, with a possible D match to TRBD1 (5 bases). This CDR3 has 15 amino acids. Germline-derived CDR1 and CDR2 are LNHDA and SQIVND (reference sequence). Trimming shortened V by 1 base and J by 6 bases, and 15 bases separated the two germline ends. In DNA, the CDR3 is TGTGCCAGTAGTATAGGGGGGGTTATCGTAAATGGCTACACCTTC. This gives the protein CASSIGGVIVNGYTF.